The following is a TCR beta chain sequence with its context. TCRdb reanalyzed the PCR reads via MiXCR. The data hold 20,000 or so clones, with 22% observed a single time. There were no patients who had received any treatment before thyroid surgery. These data originate in a study of metastatic and nonmetastatic thyroid tumors. The CDR3 runs 19 residues. V dropped 7 bases and J dropped 0; count of bases not matched to a gene: 13. The germline CDR1 and CDR2 sequences are MNHEY and SVGEGT. The V gene is TRBV6-2 or TRBV6-3, the J gene TRBJ2-6, with 9 bases identical to TRBD1. Specimen: tumor tissue. The receptor's source is a male donor with papillary thyroid cancer or a benign thyroid nodule (not recorded which). Some clones in this sample may be carry-over from other donors' samples. In nucleotides, the CDR3 is TGTGCCAGCACCCTCGAGGCGGACAGGGGATTCTCTGGGGCCAACGTCCTGACTTTC. Translation gives CASTLEADRGFSGANVLTF.